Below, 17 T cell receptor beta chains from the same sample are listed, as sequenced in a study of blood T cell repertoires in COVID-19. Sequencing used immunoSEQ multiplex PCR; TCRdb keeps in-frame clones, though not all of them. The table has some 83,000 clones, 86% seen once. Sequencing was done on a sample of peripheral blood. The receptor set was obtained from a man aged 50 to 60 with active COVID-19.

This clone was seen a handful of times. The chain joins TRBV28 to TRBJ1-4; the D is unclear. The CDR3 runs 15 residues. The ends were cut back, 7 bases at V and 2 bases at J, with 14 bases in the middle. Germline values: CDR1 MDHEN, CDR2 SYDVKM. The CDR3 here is CASTGRGTTNEKLFF. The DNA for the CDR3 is TGTGCCAGCACTGGGAGAGGCACGACTAATGAAAAACTGTTTTTT.

As DNA, the CDR3 is TGCGCCAGCAGCCAAGGGACAGGGACCTTAGCCAAAAACATTCAGTACTTC. As protein: CASSQGTGTLAKNIQYF. The chain recombines TRBV4-3 with TRBJ2-4; 8 bases match TRBD1. Germline V gene lookup returns CDR1 LGHNA and CDR2 YSLEER. This CDR3 is built from 17 residues. V lost 1 base, J lost 0 bases, and 5 bases stayed unmatched.

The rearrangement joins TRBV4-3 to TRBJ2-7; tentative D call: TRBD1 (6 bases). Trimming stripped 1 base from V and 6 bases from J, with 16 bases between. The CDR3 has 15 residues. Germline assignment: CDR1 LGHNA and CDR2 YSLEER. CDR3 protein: CASSQVSQGTAEQYF. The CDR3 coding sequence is TGCGCCAGCAGCCAAGTCTCCCAGGGGACGGCCGAGCAGTACTTC.

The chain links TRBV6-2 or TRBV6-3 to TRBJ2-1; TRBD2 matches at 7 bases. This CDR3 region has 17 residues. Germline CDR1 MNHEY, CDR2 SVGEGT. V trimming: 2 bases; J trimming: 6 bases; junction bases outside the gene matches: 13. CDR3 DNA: TGTGCCAGCAGTTACGACGTGACTAGCCGACGACTCAATGAGCAGTTCTTC. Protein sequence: CASSYDVTSRRLNEQFF.

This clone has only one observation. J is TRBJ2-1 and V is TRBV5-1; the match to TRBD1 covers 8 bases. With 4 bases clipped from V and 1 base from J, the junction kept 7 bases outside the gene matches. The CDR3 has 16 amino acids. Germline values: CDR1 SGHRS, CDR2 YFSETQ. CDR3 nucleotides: TGCGCCAGCAGCCAGGGGGCGGTTCCTTCCTACAATGAGCAGTTCTTC. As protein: CASSQGAVPSYNEQFF.

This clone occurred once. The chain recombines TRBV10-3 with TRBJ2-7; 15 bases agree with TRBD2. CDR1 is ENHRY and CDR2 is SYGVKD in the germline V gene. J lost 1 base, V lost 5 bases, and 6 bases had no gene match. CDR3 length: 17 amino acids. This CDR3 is CAISSGTSGRPSYEQYF. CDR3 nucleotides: TGTGCCATCAGTTCCGGGACTAGCGGGAGGCCTTCCTACGAGCAGTACTTC.

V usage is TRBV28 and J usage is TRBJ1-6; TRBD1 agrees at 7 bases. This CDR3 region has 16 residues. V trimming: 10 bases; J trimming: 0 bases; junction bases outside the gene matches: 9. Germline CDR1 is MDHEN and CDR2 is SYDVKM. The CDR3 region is CAIPETGSSYNSPLHF. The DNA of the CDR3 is TGTGCCATCCCCGAGACAGGGAGCTCCTATAATTCACCCCTCCACTTT.

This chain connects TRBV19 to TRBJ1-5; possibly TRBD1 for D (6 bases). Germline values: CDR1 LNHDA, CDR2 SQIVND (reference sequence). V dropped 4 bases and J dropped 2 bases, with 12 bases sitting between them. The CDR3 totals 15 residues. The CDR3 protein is CASSRTGNGNQPQHF. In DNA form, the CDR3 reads TGTGCCAGTAGTAGAACAGGGAACGGCAATCAGCCCCAGCATTTT. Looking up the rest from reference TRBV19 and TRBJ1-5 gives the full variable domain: DGGITQSPKYLFRKEGQNVTLSCEQNLNHDAMYWYRQDPGQGLRLIYYSQIVNDFQKGDIAEGYSVSREKKESFPLTVTSAQKNPTAFYLCASSRTGNGNQPQHFGDGTRLSIL.

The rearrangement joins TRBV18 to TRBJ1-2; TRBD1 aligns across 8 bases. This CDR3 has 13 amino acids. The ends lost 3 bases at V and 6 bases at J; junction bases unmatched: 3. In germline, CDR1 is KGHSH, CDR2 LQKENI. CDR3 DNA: TGTGCCAGCTCACCCCAGGGGGCGGATGGCTACACCTTC. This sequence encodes CASSPQGADGYTF.

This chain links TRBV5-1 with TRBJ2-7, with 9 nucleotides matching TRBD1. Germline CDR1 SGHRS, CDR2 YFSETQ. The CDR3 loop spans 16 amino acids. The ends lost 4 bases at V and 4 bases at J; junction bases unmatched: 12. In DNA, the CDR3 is TGCGCCAGCAGCCAAACTGGGACAGGGTCCGTATACGAGCAGTACTTC. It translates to CASSQTGTGSVYEQYF.

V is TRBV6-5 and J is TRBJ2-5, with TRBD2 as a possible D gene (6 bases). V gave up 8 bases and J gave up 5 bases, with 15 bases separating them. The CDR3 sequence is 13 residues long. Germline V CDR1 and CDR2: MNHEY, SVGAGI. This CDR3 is CASGGRTLETQYF. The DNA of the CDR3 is TGTGCCAGCGGGGGGAGAACGTTGGAGACCCAGTACTTC.

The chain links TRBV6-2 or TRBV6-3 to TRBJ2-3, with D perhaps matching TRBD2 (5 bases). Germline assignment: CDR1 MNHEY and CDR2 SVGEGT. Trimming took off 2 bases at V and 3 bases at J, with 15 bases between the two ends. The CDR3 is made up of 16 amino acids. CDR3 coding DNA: TGTGCCAGCAGTTACGGCAGCGGTCGGTTTACAGATACGCAGTATTTT. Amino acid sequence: CASSYGSGRFTDTQYF.

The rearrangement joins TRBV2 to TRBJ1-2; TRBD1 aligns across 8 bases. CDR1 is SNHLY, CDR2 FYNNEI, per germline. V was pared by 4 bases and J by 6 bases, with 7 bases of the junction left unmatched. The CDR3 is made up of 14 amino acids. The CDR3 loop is CASSGTGLRDGYTF. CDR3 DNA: TGTGCCAGCAGTGGGACAGGGCTCAGGGATGGCTACACCTTC.

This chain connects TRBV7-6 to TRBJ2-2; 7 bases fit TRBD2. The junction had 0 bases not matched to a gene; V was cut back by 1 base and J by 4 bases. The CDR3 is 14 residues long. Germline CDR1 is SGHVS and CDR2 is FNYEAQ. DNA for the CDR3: TGTGCCAGCAGCTTAGGGGGGGGCACCGGGGAGCTGTTTTTT. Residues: CASSLGGGTGELFF.

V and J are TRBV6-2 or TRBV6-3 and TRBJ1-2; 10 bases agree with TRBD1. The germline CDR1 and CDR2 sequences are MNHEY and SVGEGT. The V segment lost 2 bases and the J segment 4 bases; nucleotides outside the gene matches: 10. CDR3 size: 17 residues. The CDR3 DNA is TGTGCCAGCAGTTACCCTTTCCGGGACAGGGGCGGCTATGGCTACACCTTC. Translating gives CASSYPFRDRGGYGYTF.

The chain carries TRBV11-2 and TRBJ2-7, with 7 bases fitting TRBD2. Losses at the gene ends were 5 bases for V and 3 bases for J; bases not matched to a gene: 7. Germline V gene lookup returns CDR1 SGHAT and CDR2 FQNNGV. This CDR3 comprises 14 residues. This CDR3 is CASSISGARYEQYF. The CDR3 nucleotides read TGTGCCAGCAGCATAAGCGGGGCGCGCTACGAGCAGTACTTC.

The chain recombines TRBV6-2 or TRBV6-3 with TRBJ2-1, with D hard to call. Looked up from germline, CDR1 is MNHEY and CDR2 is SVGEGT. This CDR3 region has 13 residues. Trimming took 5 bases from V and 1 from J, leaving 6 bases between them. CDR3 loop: CASSTLSYNEQFF. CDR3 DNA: TGTGCCAGCAGTACGCTATCCTACAATGAGCAGTTCTTC.